This T cell receptor (beta chain) was profiled in a study of T cell repertoires in ileal Crohn's disease. Looking at the study overall: At postoperative colonoscopy, neoterminal ileum biopsies were taken as M6. Regarding the study as a whole: Clonality above 26.8% at surgery always came with endoscopic recurrence.

Sequencing used immunoSEQ multiplex PCR; TCRdb keeps in-frame clones, though not all of them. The sample includes about 13,000 clones, about 70% of them seen just once. The time point denotes: neoterminal ileum biopsy at postoperative endoscopy, about 6 months after surgery. The CDR3 is 14 residues long. V lost 1 base and J lost 7; bases outside the gene matches: 6. The germline CDR1 and CDR2 sequences are LNHNV and YYDKDF (reference sequence). On this clone: Its specificity is unknown.

Sequences were obtained from ileal tissue. The V call is TRBV15, the J call TRBJ1-2, with 7 bases fitting TRBD1. The source of this sequence is an adult with Crohn's disease. The CDR3 is CATSRAGGTSGYTF. The CDR3 DNA is TGTGCCACCAGCAGAGCAGGGGGGACGAGTGGCTACACCTTC.